Here is one TCR beta chain with its context. With V trimmed by 2 bases and J by 5 bases, 5 bases remained unmatched. The CDR3 is 15 residues long. Germline CDR1 is SGHTA and CDR2 is FQGTGA. These data originate in a study of blood T cells in healthy people across ages. Total RNA, at least 6 micrograms per sample, came from PBMCs. For the second PCR, which ran for about 7 to 11 cycles, a sample-barcoded 5' primer and a J-beta primer mix were used. Each CDR3 protein is one row after TCRdb ran MiXCR on the 5' RACE reads. Here the sample spans some 1,500,000 distinct CDR3 sequences, approximately 43% being singletons.

Sequenced material: blood. This receptor was obtained from a woman aged 18-35 years in good health. V and J are TRBV7-3 and TRBJ2-2, with TRBD2 matching 7 bases. CDR3 sequence: CASSLSSGATGELFF. In nucleotides, the CDR3 is TGTGCCAGCAGCTTATCAAGCGGGGCTACCGGGGAGCTGTTTTTT.